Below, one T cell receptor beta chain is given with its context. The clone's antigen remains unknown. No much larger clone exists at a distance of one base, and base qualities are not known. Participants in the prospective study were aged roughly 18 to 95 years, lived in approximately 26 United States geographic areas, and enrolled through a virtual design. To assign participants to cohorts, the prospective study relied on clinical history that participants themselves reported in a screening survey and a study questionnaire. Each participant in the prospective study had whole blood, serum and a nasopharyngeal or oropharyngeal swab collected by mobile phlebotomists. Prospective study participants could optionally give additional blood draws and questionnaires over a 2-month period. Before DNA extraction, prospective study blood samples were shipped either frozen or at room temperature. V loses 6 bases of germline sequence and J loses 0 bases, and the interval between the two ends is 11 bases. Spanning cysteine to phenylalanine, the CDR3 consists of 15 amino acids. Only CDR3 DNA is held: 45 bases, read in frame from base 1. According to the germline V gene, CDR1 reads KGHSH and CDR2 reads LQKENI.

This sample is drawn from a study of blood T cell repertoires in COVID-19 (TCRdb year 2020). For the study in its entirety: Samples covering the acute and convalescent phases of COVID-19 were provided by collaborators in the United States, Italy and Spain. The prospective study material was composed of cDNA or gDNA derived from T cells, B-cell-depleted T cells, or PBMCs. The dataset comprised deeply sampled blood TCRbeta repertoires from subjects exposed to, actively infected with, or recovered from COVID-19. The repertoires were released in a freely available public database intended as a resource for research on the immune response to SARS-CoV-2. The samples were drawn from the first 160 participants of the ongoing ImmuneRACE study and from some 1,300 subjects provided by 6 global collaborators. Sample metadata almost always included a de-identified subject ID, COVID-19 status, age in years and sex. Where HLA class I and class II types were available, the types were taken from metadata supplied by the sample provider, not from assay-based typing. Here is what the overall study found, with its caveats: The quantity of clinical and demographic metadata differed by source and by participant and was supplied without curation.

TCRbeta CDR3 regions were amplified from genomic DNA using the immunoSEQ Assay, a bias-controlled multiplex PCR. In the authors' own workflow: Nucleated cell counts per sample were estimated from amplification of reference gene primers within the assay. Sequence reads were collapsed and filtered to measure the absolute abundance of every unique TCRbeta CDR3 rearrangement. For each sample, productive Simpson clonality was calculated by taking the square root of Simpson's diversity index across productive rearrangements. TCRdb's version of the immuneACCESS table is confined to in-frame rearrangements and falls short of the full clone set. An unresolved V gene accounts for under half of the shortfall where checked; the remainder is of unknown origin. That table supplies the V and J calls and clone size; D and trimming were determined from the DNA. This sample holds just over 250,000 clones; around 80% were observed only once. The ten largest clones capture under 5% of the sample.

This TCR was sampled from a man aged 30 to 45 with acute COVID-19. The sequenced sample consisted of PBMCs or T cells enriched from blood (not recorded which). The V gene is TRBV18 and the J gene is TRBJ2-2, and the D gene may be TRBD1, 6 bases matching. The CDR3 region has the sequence CASSSGTTNTGELFF. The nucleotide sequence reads TGTGCCAGCTCGTCCGGGACAACGAACACCGGGGAGCTGTTTTTT. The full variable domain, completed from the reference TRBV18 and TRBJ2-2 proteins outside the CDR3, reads NAGVMQNPRHLVRRRGQEARLRCSPMKGHSHVYWYRQLPEEGLKFMVYLQKENIIDESGMPKERFSAEFPKEGPSILRIQQVVRGDSAAYFCASSSGTTNTGELFFGEGSRLTVL.